This TCR beta chain was sequenced for a study of cytomegalovirus exposure and HLA in healthy donors. Libraries were prepared by immunoSEQ multiplex PCR; TCRdb keeps only in-frame clonotypes and omits some of them. The sample lists roughly 150,000 clones, over 90% seen once, with about 2% in the top ten. The V gene end was trimmed by 0 bases and the J gene end by 6 bases; junction bases not matched to a gene: 4. The CDR3 spans 15 residues. The germline V gene encodes CDR1 MNHEY and CDR2 SVGAGI. This clonotype originated in a man between 18 and 35 years old in good health and CMV-seropositive. Sequenced: PBMCs. This chain links TRBV6-5 with TRBJ2-1; 8 bases map to TRBD2. The CDR3 here is CASSYSGTSFNEQFF. CDR3 DNA: TGTGCCAGCAGTTACTCCGGGACTAGTTTCAATGAGCAGTTCTTC.